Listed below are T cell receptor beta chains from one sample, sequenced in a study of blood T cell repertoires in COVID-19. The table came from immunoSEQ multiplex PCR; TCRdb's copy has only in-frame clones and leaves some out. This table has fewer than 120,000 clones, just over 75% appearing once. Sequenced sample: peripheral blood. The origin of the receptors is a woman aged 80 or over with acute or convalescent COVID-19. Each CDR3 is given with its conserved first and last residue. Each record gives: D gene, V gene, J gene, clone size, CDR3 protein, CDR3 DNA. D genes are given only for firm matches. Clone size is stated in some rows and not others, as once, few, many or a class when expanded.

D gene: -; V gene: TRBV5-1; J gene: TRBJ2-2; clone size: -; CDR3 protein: CASSLPSGDSGELFF; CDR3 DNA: TGCGCCAGCAGCTTGCCGTCGGGGGATTCCGGGGAGCTGTTTTTT
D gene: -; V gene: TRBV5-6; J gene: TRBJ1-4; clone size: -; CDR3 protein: CASSTTVGEKLFF; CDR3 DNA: TGTGCCAGCAGCACTACTGTTGGCGAAAAACTGTTTTTT
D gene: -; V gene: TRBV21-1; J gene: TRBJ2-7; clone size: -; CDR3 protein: CASSPVRRTGVGEQYF; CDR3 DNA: TGTGCCAGCAGCCCGGTAAGGAGGACAGGGGTCGGCGAGCAGTACTTC
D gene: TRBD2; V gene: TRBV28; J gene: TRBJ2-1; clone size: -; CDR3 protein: CASSPRGSGGYEQFF; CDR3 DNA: TGTGCCAGCAGCCCGCGGGGAAGCGGGGGGTATGAGCAGTTCTTC
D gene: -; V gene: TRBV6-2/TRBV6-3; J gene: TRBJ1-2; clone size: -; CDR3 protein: CASSPILDSYGYTF; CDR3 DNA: TGTGCCAGCAGCCCGATCCTGGACAGTTATGGCTACACCTTC
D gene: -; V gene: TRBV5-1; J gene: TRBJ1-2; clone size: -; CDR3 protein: CASSLDSGNYGYTF; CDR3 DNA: TGCGCCAGCAGCTTGGATTCAGGGAACTATGGCTACACCTTC
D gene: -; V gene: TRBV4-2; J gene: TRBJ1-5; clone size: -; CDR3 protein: CASSSDTNQPQHF; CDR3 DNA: TGTGCCAGCAGCTCGGACACCAATCAGCCCCAGCATTTT
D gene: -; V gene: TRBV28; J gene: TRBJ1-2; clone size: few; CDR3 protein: CASSLGGGGGYTF; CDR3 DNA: TGTGCCAGCAGTCTCGGTGGGGGCGGCGGCTACACCTTC
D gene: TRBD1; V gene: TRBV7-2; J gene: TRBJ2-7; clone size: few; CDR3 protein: CASSSPDRVMYEQYF; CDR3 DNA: TGTGCCAGCAGCTCACCGGACAGGGTCATGTACGAGCAGTACTTC
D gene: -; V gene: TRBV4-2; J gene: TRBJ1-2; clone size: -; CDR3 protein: CASSQGAGRDYGYTF; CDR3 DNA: TGTGCCAGCAGCCAAGGTGCAGGGAGGGACTATGGCTACACCTTC
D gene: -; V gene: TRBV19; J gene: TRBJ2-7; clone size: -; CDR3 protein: CASSTITGFEQYF; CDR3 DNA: TGTGCCAGTAGTACAATCACAGGTTTCGAGCAGTACTTC
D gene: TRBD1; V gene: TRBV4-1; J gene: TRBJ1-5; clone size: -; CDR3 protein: CASSQLPGQLSNQPQHF; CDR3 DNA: TGCGCCAGCAGCCAACTGCCGGGACAGCTTAGCAATCAGCCCCAGCATTTT
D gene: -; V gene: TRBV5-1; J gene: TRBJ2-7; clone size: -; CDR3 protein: CASSIGHVHSYEQYF; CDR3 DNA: TGCGCCAGCAGCATCGGACACGTGCACTCCTACGAGCAGTACTTC
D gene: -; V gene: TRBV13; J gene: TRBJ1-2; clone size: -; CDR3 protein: CASSPGNSAVHTF; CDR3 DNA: TGTGCCAGCAGCCCAGGGAACAGCGCCGTGCACACCTTC
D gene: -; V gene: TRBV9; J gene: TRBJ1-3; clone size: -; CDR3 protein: CASSVDPGGNTIYF; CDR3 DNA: TGTGCCAGCAGCGTAGACCCAGGTGGAAACACCATATATTTT
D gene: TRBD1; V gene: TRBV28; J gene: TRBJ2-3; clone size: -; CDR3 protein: CASSPRTGSTDTQYF; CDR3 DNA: TGTGCCAGCAGCCCCAGGACAGGGAGCACAGATACGCAGTATTTT
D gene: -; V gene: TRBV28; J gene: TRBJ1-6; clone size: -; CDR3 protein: CASSLGSGMHNSPLHF; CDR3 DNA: TGTGCCAGCAGTCTCGGATCCGGGATGCATAATTCACCCCTCCACTTT
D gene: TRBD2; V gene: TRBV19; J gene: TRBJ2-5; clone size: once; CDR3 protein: CASSILAGGPSSETQYF; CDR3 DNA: TGTGCCAGTAGTATACTAGCGGGAGGGCCGTCTTCGGAGACCCAGTACTTC
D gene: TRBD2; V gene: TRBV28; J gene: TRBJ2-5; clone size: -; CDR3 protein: CACRGGVETQYF; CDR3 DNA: TGTGCCTGTCGGGGGGGAGTGGAGACCCAGTACTTC
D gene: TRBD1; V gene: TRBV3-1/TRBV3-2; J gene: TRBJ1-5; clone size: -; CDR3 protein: CASSRGHIDNQPQHF; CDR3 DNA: TGTGCCAGCAGTAGGGGGCACATTGACAATCAGCCCCAGCATTTT
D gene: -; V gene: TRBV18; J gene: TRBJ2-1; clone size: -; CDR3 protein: CASSPTQGPQDEQFF; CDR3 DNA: TGTGCCAGCTCACCAACTCAGGGGCCCCAGGATGAGCAGTTCTTC
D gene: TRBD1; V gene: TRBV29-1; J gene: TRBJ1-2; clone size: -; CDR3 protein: CSVRRGQYGYTF; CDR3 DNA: TGCAGCGTCCGCAGGGGGCAATATGGCTACACCTTC
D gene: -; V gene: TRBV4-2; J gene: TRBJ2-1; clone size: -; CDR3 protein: CASSQGGAPNRGGEQFF; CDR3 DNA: TGTGCCAGCAGCCAAGGGGGGGCCCCTAACAGGGGTGGTGAGCAGTTCTTC
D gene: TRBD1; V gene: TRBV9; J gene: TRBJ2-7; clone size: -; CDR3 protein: CASSVEGTVHYEQYF; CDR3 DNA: TGTGCCAGCAGCGTAGAGGGGACAGTCCACTACGAGCAGTACTTC
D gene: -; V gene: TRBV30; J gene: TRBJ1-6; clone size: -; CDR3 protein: CAWSVMAGNSPLHF; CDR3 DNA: TGTGCCTGGAGTGTAATGGCAGGAAATTCACCCCTCCACTTT
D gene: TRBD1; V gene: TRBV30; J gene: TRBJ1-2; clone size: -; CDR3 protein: CAWRRDRGRLGGYTF; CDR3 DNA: TGTGCCTGGAGGAGGGACAGGGGGCGCCTGGGTGGCTACACCTTC
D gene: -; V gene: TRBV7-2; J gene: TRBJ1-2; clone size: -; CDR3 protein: CASSFGWGDYGYTF; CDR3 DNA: TGTGCCAGCAGCTTCGGGTGGGGGGACTATGGCTACACCTTC
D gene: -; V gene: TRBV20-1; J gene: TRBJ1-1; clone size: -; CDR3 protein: CSASNPVQGRGSTEAFF; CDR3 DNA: TGCAGTGCTAGTAACCCAGTACAGGGTCGAGGTAGTACTGAAGCTTTCTTT
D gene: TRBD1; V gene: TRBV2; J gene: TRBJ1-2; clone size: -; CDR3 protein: CASSPTGGGNGYTF; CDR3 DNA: TGTGCCAGCAGTCCGACAGGGGGTGGAAATGGCTACACCTTC
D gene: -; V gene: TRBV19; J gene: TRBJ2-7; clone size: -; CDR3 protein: CASSRGSTYEQYF; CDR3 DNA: TGTGCCAGTAGTAGGGGCAGCACCTACGAGCAGTACTTC
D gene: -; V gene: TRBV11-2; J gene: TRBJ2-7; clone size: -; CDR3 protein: CASSFRGTSYEQYF; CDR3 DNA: TGTGCCAGCAGCTTTCGCGGAACCTCCTACGAGCAGTACTTC
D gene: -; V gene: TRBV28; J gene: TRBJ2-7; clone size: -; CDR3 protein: CASSDTGTISYEQYF; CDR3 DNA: TGTGCCAGCAGCGATACCGGGACAATCTCCTACGAGCAGTACTTC